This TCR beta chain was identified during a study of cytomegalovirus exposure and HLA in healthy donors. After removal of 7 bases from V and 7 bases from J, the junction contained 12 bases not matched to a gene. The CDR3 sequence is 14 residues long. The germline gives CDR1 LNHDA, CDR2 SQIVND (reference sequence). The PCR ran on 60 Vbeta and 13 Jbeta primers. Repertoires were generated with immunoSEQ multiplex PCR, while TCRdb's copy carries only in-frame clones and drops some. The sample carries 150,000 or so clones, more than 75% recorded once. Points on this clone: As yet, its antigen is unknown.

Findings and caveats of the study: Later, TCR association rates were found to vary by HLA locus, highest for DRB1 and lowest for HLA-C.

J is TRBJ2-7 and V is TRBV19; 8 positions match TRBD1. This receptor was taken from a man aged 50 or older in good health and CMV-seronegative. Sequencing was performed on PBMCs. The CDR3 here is CASTTGQEVGEQYF. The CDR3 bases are TGTGCCAGTACCACGGGACAGGAGGTAGGTGAGCAGTACTTC. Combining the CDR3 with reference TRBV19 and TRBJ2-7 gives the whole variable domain DGGITQSPKYLFRKEGQNVTLSCEQNLNHDAMYWYRQDPGQGLRLIYYSQIVNDFQKGDIAEGYSVSREKKESFPLTVTSAQKNPTAFYLCASTTGQEVGEQYFGPGTRLTVT.